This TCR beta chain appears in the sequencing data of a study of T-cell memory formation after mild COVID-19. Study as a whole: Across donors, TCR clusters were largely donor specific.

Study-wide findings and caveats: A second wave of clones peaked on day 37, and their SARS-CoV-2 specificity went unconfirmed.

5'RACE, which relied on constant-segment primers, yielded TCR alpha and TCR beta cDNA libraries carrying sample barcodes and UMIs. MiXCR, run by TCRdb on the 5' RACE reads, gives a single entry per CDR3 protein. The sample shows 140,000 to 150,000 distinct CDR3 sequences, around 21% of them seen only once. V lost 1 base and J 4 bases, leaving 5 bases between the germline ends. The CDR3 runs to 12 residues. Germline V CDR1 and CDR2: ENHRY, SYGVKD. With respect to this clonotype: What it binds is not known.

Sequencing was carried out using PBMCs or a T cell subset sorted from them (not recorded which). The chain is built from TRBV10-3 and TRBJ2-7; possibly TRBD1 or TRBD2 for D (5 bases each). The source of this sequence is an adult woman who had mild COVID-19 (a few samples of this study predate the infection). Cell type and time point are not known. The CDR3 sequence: CAISEWGYEQYF. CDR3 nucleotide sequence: TGTGCCATCAGTGAGTGGGGGTACGAGCAGTACTTC.